The subject of this entry is one TCR beta chain. Its antigen is still unknown. No base-level quality is on record; no much larger clone is a single base apart. The library was built by means of the immunoSEQ multiplex PCR assay. The multiplex PCR relied on a mix of 60 forward primers for TCR Vbeta segments and 13 reverse primers for TCR Jbeta segments. A multiplex PCR assay on genomic DNA amplified the CDR3 region of rearranged TCR beta genes. The amplified TCR beta libraries were sequenced on the Illumina HiSeq System as 87-base-pair reads. Under the source paper's analysis protocol: A later analysis counted approximately 74 million unique TCR beta chains across the 670 or so repertoires, and around 9.9 million of these chains were shared by at least two donors. A nearest-neighbor algorithm error-corrected the raw reads and collapsed the reads into unique sequences, merging closely related sequences to remove PCR and sequencing errors. CDR3 sequences were aligned to IMGT reference sequences to assign V, D and J gene segments. Each retained sequence needed at least a six-nucleotide match to both a V gene segment and a J gene segment. A rearrangement counted as productive if the CDR3 had no stop codons and remained in frame with V and J, and every other rearrangement counted as non-productive. CDR3 was defined by IMGT convention, running from the second conserved V-encoded cysteine to the conserved J-encoded phenylalanine. The earlier analysis of 587 of the donors excluded any sequence lacking an unambiguous match to a single V gene segment. In an earlier analysis of more than 500 of the donors, a V segment was called functional when productive rearrangements were above 56.7%, and segregating when the standard deviation between donors exceeded 5%. A statistical classification framework was developed to diagnose cytomegalovirus status using the catalog of TCR beta chain sequences. A later analysis assigned V and J genes by comparing TCR nucleotide sequences with IMGT/GENE-DB human TR gene sequences. The TCRdist pipeline was used in a later analysis to assign CDR3 sequences and most-parsimonious VDJ recombination scenarios. In a later analysis, every TCR beta chain was defined by the combination of its CDR3 amino acid sequence and its V-gene family, and reads without a unique V-gene family were dropped. As a way to deal with suspected cross-contamination and a sequencing artifact, a later analysis dropped under 600 nucleotide sequences that were highly shared and had low generation probability. For each public chain, a later analysis derived a clonal expansion index from normalized ranks of inferred template counts within each repertoire. A later analysis computed generation probabilities with a VDJ recombination model fitted to out-of-frame rearrangements, and checked the results against IGoR. In a later analysis, hypergeometric tests were used to score TCR-TCR, TCR-HLA and TCR-CMV co-occurrence, with a repertoire-size bias correction applied to TCR pairs. To estimate false discovery rates, a later analysis permuted the HLA or CMV assignments 20 times. In a later analysis, co-occurring TCRs were grouped using DBSCAN, with TCRdist sequence similarity added in when clustering inside HLA-allele-positive subsets. Co-occurrence clustering excluded repertoires with fewer than 30,000 or more than 120,000 public chains, plus five with anomalous nucleotide sharing. TCRdb retrieved this table from immuneACCESS and kept in-frame rearrangements only. Not all clones are present; in checked studies, unresolved V genes account for under half, and no reason is known for the remainder. V and J calls and clone size come straight from that table; D and trimming were deduced from the DNA. The sample contains about 150,000 clones, 50% to 75% of them found a single time. The ten largest clones capture about 7.1% of the sample.

The cohort was made up of 666 healthy bone marrow donors. All cohort members were sampled while nominally healthy, although unrecorded immune exposures were likely present. The donor tested CMV seropositive, placing the donor among the roughly 300 seropositive members of the cohort. Each donor provided a peripheral blood sample, and peripheral blood mononuclear cells were used for TCR beta sequencing. Genomic DNA was extracted from the blood cell samples with the Qiagen DNeasy Blood Extraction Kit. These data are taken from a study of cytomegalovirus exposure and HLA in healthy donors (dated by TCRdb to 2015 to 2018). Notes on the research overall: According to an earlier analysis of a few hundred of the donors, roughly 180 million T cells yielded 95 million to 140 million unique TCR beta sequences and about 300 Gb of sequence data. An earlier analysis of several hundred of the donors applied high-throughput TCR beta sequencing to assess whether each TCR beta V gene segment acted as functional or pseudogenic. The later analysis used no new phenotypic data to find candidate immune exposures, relying instead on TCR beta sequences and their occurrence across donors. Both class I and class II loci were covered by HLA typing, at four-digit resolution. In addition to the first cohort of around 670 subjects, a separate validation cohort of approximately 120 different subjects was used. To study patterns of TCR occurrence, a later analysis re-analyzed previously published TCR beta repertoires from around 670 donors and added high-resolution HLA genotyping. An early release covering over 500 HLA-typed donors comprised 250 to 350 gigabases of sequencing data and around 85 million unique TCR sequences. The study was designed to test whether signatures of past pathogen exposure could be identified by cataloging public T cell receptors. To predict cytomegalovirus infection status, the study brought together high-throughput TCR immunosequencing, statistical association of individual TCRs with disease status, and machine learning. A later genetic analysis took genome-wide SNP genotypes for about 65% of the 666 donors and used that subset as a discovery cohort. A handful of DR-DQ haplotypes were handled as single units for association and clustering because linkage in the cohort was strong. The study used immunosequencing to profile the T cell repertoires of some 600 subjects and linked those repertoires to cytomegalovirus serostatus. Donor age, sex, ethnicity and CMV serostatus were compiled alongside the repertoire data. Among roughly 400 genotyped donors of the cohort, an average of approximately 220,000 unique TCR beta nucleotide sequences was sequenced per donor, of which about 18% were non-productive. Every discovery cohort repertoire had been produced on one sequencing platform. The number of donors typed differed by locus, with about 629-630 for A, B, C, DRB1 and DQB1, roughly 520 for DQA1, 606 for DPA1, and 450 to 480 for DPB1. Of the roughly 400 genotyped donors, 70% to 90% were placed in the genetic ancestry cluster associated with self-reported Caucasian donors.

Trimming at the junction amounts to 5 bases on V and 2 bases on J, and the germline ends lie 12 bases apart. Counted from cysteine to phenylalanine, this CDR3 has 14 amino acids. Only the CDR3 part of the read is kept: 42 bases, read in frame from the first base. For CDR1 and CDR2, the germline V gene lists SGHVS and FNYEAQ. The research as a whole found: It was suggested by the authors that the approach could potentially be generalized to other disease states and immunological phenotypes. Assigning TCR associations to individual alleles was difficult when HLA alleles, especially DR and DQ, strongly co-occurred. According to a later analysis, most CMV-associated TCR beta chains appeared to be HLA-restricted, and the HLA associations seemed to be driven largely by CMV exposure. A group of highly shared sequence variants was considered likely to be a technical artifact of the sequencing pipeline. V-gene and J-gene trimming of TCR beta chains was associated with a missense DCLRE1C variant in a later genetic analysis, and the association was replicated in an independent cohort. At a false discovery rate of 0.05, a later analysis linked roughly 17,000 TCR beta sequences to specific HLA alleles. Correlated functional status among segregating V segments might be attributable to linkage disequilibrium, but an unknown experimental factor could not be ruled out. The classifier was reported to diagnose cytomegalovirus status with high specificity and sensitivity in both the original and validation cohorts. A total of roughly 160 TCR beta chains were listed by the study as associated with cytomegalovirus. The only immune exposure information available for the cohort was CMV serostatus. A further reported finding was that TCR beta sequences accurately predicted the HLA-A and HLA-B alleles for most subjects in the first cohort. Some IMGT-functional V segments, including TRBV6-2 and TRBV6-3, could not be told apart with the 87-base-pair reads, so those segments were excluded. Some 15 rarely observed V segments, including chromosome 9 orphons, were excluded from the earlier analysis of several hundred of the donors because counts were too low. Several of the top co-occurrence clusters appeared to be linked to parvovirus B19, influenza, CMV and Epstein-Barr virus, according to a later analysis. In a later analysis, HLA-associated TCR beta chains were found to be more clonally expanded and to have lower generation probabilities than equally common non-associated chains. A later genetic analysis reported fewer N-insertions in productive TCRs among donors in an Asian-associated ancestry cluster than the approximately 670-donor mean. In an earlier analysis of under 600 of the donors, most TCR beta V segments were observed in productive rearrangements about 87% or about 30% of the time, broadly matching IMGT annotations. Because HLA typing was missing for some donors at each locus, association tests included only the typed subset. Only TCR beta chains were sequenced in this cohort, and the absence of alpha or paired-chain data limited detectable features. A later analysis found that TCR association rates varied across HLA loci, with DRB1 alleles showing the most associated TCRs and HLA-C alleles the fewest. Most TCR sequences were seen in very few donors, while some public TCRs were found in many individuals. Roughly uniform sequencing depth across donors was assumed in presence/absence analyses, although this assumption may not hold. In vitro tests confirmed that three of the cytomegalovirus-associated TCR beta chains recognize cytomegalovirus antigens.

Sequencing was done on a sample of PBMCs. The sequence links TRBV7-6 to TRBJ2-5; a tentative D match to TRBD2 spans 6 bases. This TCR came from an older woman in good health and CMV-seropositive. The DNA sequence is as follows: TGTGCCAGCAGCCGCCTGGCGGGGCAAGAGACCCAGTACTTC. It translates as CASSRLAGQETQYF.